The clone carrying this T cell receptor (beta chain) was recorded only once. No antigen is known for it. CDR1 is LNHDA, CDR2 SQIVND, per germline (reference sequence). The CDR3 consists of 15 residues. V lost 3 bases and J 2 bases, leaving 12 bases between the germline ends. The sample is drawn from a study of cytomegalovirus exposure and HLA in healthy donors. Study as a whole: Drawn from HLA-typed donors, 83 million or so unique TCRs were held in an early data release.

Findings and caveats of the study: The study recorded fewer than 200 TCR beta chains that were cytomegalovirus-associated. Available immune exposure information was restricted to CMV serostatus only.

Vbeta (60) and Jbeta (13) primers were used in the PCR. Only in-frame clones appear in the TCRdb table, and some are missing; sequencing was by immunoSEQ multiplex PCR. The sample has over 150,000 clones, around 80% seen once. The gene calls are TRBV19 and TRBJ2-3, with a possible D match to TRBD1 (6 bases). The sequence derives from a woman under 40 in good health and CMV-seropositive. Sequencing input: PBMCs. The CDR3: CASSIGRQDTDTQYF. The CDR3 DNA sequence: TGTGCCAGTAGTATTGGACGACAGGACACAGATACGCAGTATTTT.